Reported below is one T cell receptor beta chain. Its target is unknown. This entry comes from a study of shared clonotypes between healthy human individuals. General study results and limits: In general, naive subsets displayed greater estimated richness than memory subsets did. The study sampled only blood, and tissue repertoires likely differ.

TCRdb's table, derived via immunoSEQ multiplex PCR, lists solely in-frame clones and lacks some. The sample includes 950,000 to 1,100,000 clones, roughly 74% seen only once; the top ten take around 0.61%. This CDR3 is built from 15 residues. CDR1 and CDR2 (germline): KGHSH, LQKENI. V was cut by 3 bases and J by 7 bases, with 18 bases left in between. The sample consisted of memory CD4+ T cells from PBMCs. Subset given: CD45RA-negative fraction. This sequence joins TRBV18 and TRBJ1-2; no reliable D call. The sequence derives from a man younger than 30 in good health. Some clones in this sample may be carry-over from other donors' samples. CDR3 coding DNA: TGTGCCAGCTCACCTCCGGGAGAGACTATCACTGGCTACACCTTC. Protein product: CASSPPGETITGYTF.